The T cell receptor (beta chain) described here comes from a study of tumor-infiltrating lymphocytes in primary liver carcinoma (dated 2017 in TCRdb). For the study in its entirety: Hepatocellular carcinoma (four) or combined HCC and intrahepatic cholangiocarcinoma (one) was present in the five patients, who were three men and two women aged 30 to 69 years. TCRbeta repertoire sequencing covered 35 specimens from 5 patients: 25 or so tumor regions, 5 adjacent noncancerous liver tissues and 5 peripheral blood samples. Reproducibility between technical replicate repertoires was high, with correlation coefficients above 0.95 and mean shared-clone rates roughly 0.91. For each liver tumor, the study sampled five regions along with adjacent normal tissue and blood, and applied TCRbeta repertoire sequencing, expression microarrays and whole-exome sequencing. To link TCRbeta repertoire diversity to the local molecular phenotype, the 25 or so tumor region samples were profiled with Agilent mRNA microarrays. Each sample produced about 3.5 to 8 million productive TCRbeta reads, and read depth showed no significant difference between tissue types. The five patients had tumors staged T1-T3 N0M0, with maximum diameters ranging from about 4.2 to 11 cm.

Total RNA and DNA were co-extracted without cell sorting from about 19-30 mg of bulk tissue using the AllPrep DNA/RNA mini kit. Between November 2015 and 2016, roughly five patients in China with histopathologically diagnosed primary liver carcinoma had surgical resection. At the time of sampling, the patients were treatment-naive and had chronic HBV infection. Five spatially separated regions were sampled per tumor: superior, inferior, left-lateral and right-lateral poles, plus the tumor centre. According to histology, viable tumor cells made up more than 90% of every tumor sample. Fresh tumor and adjacent tissue pieces were bisected, with one half stored in RNAlater at -80 degrees C and the other half sent for histology. Beyond this particular receptor, the publication reports: Repertoire overlap was found to be higher between tumor regions (mean about 36%) than between tumor-adjacent (roughly 17%) or tumor-blood (14%) pairs, consistent with antigen-driven expansion. The top 250 clones made up a significantly larger repertoire fraction in tumors than in blood (p = 0.039). Bulk unsorted samples precluded comparing CD4+ and CD8+ T cell repertoires. Only roughly 7-24% of top clones appeared in all five regions of a tumor, which suggests that tumor-infiltrating T cells are spatially heterogeneous. Only the TCR beta chain was sequenced, so true repertoire diversity is likely underestimated because unpaired alpha chains were not captured. The study included only four to six patients, and the authors note findings should be validated in a larger study.

Reading the germline V gene gives CDR1 MNHEY and CDR2 SVGEGT. The CDR3 spans 12 amino acids, including both terminal residues. A word on this clonotype: Its specific antigen is unknown. This likely comes from a read error, as the CDR3 has no conserved phenylalanine or tryptophan at its end. The DNA is omitted, as the CDR3 cannot be located on it reliably, and the CDR3 follows TCRdb's listing.

TCRbeta-specific cDNA was reverse-transcribed from 500 ng total RNA using a constant-region primer and ProtoScript II reverse transcriptase. TCRbeta libraries were built with three nested multiplex PCR rounds, a slightly modified ARM-PCR procedure. Each of the first two PCR rounds ran for approximately 10 cycles using multiplex TRBV1-TRBV30 forward primers together with a Cbeta reverse primer. Sample barcodes and Illumina adapters were added in a final 25-cycle PCR using Deep VentR polymerase. Amplicons of 200-500 bp were gel-purified with a QIAquick gel extraction kit before sequencing. The TCRbeta amplicons were sequenced with 250-bp paired-end reads on an Illumina HiSeq 2500. The authors processed their data as follows. Reads were quality-trimmed with Trimmomatic v0.33, and paired reads were merged with FLASH v1.2.11 to recover full CDR3 sequences. V, D and J germline segments were assigned to the rearranged TCRbeta sequences by MiGEC v1.2.1b. Clonotype statistics and Shannon-Wiener diversity indices were computed with VDJtools v1.0.0. To cut down on sampling bias, every analysis after diversity analysis relied on just the 250 most abundant clonotypes from each sample. Clones were called with MiXCR by TCRdb after fastp trimmed the public reads at Q25, and only in-frame beta chains were retained. Identical CDR3 protein sequences are pooled into one entry, listed with their most common genes and DNA. These V and J calls originate from TCRdb's pipeline instead of the authors' own analysis. In all, the sample holds 52,000 or so distinct CDR3 sequences, and roughly 80% of those were seen once. The ten largest clones take up roughly 24% of the sample.

What was sequenced was liver tumor tissue from sampling region 5. Per the publication, the cell subset or site label means: tumor region T5, tumor centre. The chain couples TRBV6-2 or TRBV6-3 to TRBJ2-5. The receptor was isolated from a man between 35 and 55 years old with primary liver carcinoma and hepatitis B virus infection. The CDR3 region reads CASSPEEETRYS.